Below, 9 T cell receptor beta chains from the same sample are listed, as sequenced in a study of blood T cell repertoires in COVID-19. TCRdb's copy holds only in-frame clones and misses some; the assay was immunoSEQ multiplex PCR. The data show about 270,000 clones, with 88% seen just once and about 3% held by the top ten. Source material: PBMCs or T cells enriched from blood (not recorded which). The receptors stem from a woman aged 45-59 years who had recovered from COVID-19.

V usage is TRBV28 and J usage is TRBJ2-1; 10 bases are a match to TRBD2. This CDR3 spans 18 amino acids. The V gene's germline CDR1 is MDHEN and CDR2 SYDVKM. The V and J ends lost 8 bases and 2 bases, in that order; junction bases with no gene match: 15. CDR3 sequence: CASLTPSLAGNPYNEQFF. Here the CDR3 DNA reads TGTGCCAGCCTCACCCCCTCACTAGCGGGAAACCCCTACAATGAGCAGTTCTTC.

The chain combines TRBV7-3 with TRBJ1-1; D gene uncertain. Trimming left V 4 bases short and J 1 base short, with 13 bases between. Germline V gene data show CDR1 as SGHTA and CDR2 as FQGTGA. The CDR3 is 15 residues long. CDR3 nucleotide sequence: TGTGCCAGCAGCTCAGGAGGACGGGCGAACACTGAAGCTTTCTTT. Encoded protein: CASSSGGRANTEAFF.

The chain employs TRBV28 and TRBJ1-6; possible D gene TRBD1, 5 bases. Germline values: CDR1 MDHEN, CDR2 SYDVKM. The CDR3 contains 15 residues. Trimming took 6 bases from V and 10 from J, leaving 19 bases between them. The CDR3 nucleotides read TGTGCCAGCAGGGACTACGGGGGGGGAAACTCACCCCTCCACTTT. It translates to CASRDYGGGNSPLHF. Combining the CDR3 with reference TRBV28 and TRBJ1-6 gives the whole variable domain DVKVTQSSRYLVKRTGEKVFLECVQDMDHENMFWYRQDPGLGLRLIYFSYDVKMKEKGDIPEGYSVSREKKERFSLILESASTNQTSMYLCASRDYGGGNSPLHFGNGTRLTVT.

V is TRBV30 and J is TRBJ1-6; D is ambiguous. CDR3 size: 12 residues. Trimming removed 3 bases at V and 10 bases at J, with 10 bases between. CDR1 is GTSNPN, CDR2 SVGIG, per germline (reference sequence). CDR3 protein: CAWRGPGSPLHF. The CDR3 coding sequence is TGTGCCTGGAGAGGGCCGGGGTCACCCCTCCACTTT. Together with reference TRBV30 and TRBJ1-6, the CDR3 gives the full variable domain: SQTIHQWPATLVQPVGSPLSLECTVEGTSNPNLYWYRQAAGRGLQLLFYSVGIGQISSEVPQNLSASRPQDRQFILSSKKLLLSDSGFYLCAWRGPGSPLHFGNGTRLTVT.

This clone has a handful of counts. CDR3 protein: CSVLIPSGADTQYF. CDR3 sequence (DNA): TGCAGCGTCCTTATTCCCTCGGGGGCAGATACGCAGTATTTT. The rearrangement uses TRBV29-1 and TRBJ2-3; perhaps TRBD2 as D (6 bases). The CDR3 sequence is 14 residues long. Germline V CDR1 and CDR2: SQVTM, ANQGSEA. V dropped 6 bases and J dropped 4 bases, with 17 bases sitting between them.

The V call is TRBV5-5, the J call TRBJ2-5, with D possibly being TRBD2 (5 bases). Trimming took 6 bases from V and 2 from J, leaving 11 bases between them. CDR1 is SGHKS, CDR2 YYEKEE, per germline (reference sequence). The CDR3 length is 13 residues. The CDR3 DNA is TGTGCCAGCACCTTCCCGGGGCAAGAGACCCAGTACTTC. The encoded protein is CASTFPGQETQYF.

Points on this clone: Different DNA sequences within this sample yield the same CDR3. V gene TRBV4-3 combines with J gene TRBJ1-1, with no clear D. V was trimmed by 1 base and J by 1 base, leaving 4 bases between them. CDR3 length: 13 amino acids. Germline assignment: CDR1 LGHNA and CDR2 YSLEER. CDR3 region: CASSQVRNTEAFF. The CDR3 DNA is TGCGCCAGCAGCCAAGTTAGGAACACTGAAGCTTTCTTT.

Points on this clone: At one of its ends the junction is not consistent with the germline gene, which may arise from a read error. V usage is TRBV9 and J usage is TRBJ2-1; TRBD2 matches at 8 bases. In germline, CDR1 is SGDLS, CDR2 YYNGEE. There are 15 residues in the CDR3. The chain's CDR3 is CASSVDGRAYDEQFF. The CDR3 nucleotides are TGTGCCAGCAGCGTAGACGGGAGGGCCTACGATGAGCAGTTCTTC.

The chain employs TRBV29-1 and TRBJ2-1; 9 nucleotides match TRBD2. Germline V gene lookup returns CDR1 SQVTM and CDR2 ANQGSEA. The CDR3 is 15 residues long. In DNA, the CDR3 is TGCAAATTTCTAAGGGGCGGGAGGGCCAAGGATGAGCAGTTCTTC. Translating gives CKFLRGGRAKDEQFF.